Presented here are 10 T cell receptor beta chains from one specimen sequenced in a study of blood T cell repertoires in COVID-19. Clones were sequenced by immunoSEQ multiplex PCR, and TCRdb holds only the in-frame ones, with some missing. In the table there are about 80,000 clones, roughly four fifths of which are singletons. Sequencing was done on a sample of peripheral blood. These receptors were obtained from a woman in her 70s with acute or convalescent COVID-19.

The chain employs TRBV6-5 and TRBJ2-7; 8 bases agree with TRBD1. The J segment lost 6 bases and the V segment lost 4 bases, leaving 5 bases of the junction unmatched. In germline, CDR1 is MNHEY, CDR2 SVGAGI. The CDR3 sequence is 13 residues long. In DNA form, the CDR3 reads TGTGCCAGCAGTTCGACAGGGGTTGGCGAGCAGTACTTC. Translating gives CASSSTGVGEQYF.

The chain has TRBV4-2 and TRBJ1-3, with D tentatively TRBD1 (5 bases). Germline V gene data show CDR1 as LGHNA and CDR2 as YNFKEQ. The CDR3 sequence is 17 residues long. The V and J ends lost 1 base and 2 bases respectively, with 15 bases between them. CDR3 in DNA: TGTGCCAGCAGCCAAGTTCTCGACAGCGCGACTGGAAACACCATATATTTT. It yields the protein CASSQVLDSATGNTIYF.

The V call is TRBV4-1, the J call TRBJ1-6; 7 nucleotides line up with TRBD1. Germline CDR1 reads MGHRA; CDR2 reads YSYEKL. The CDR3 sequence is 16 residues long. After removal of 0 bases from V and 10 bases from J, the junction contained 9 bases not matched to a gene. CDR3 DNA: TGCGCCAGCAGCCAAGAAATAGTAGGGGGCGGGTCACCCCTCCACTTT. Amino acid sequence: CASSQEIVGGGSPLHF.

For the CDR3, the DNA is TGTGCCAGCCAGGGGGCCTTTAGCAATCAGCCCCAGCATTTT. Translating it yields CASQGAFSNQPQHF. This chain joins TRBV2 and TRBJ1-5, with 8 bases fitting TRBD1. Germline CDR1 and CDR2: SNHLY and FYNNEI. This CDR3 is built from 14 residues. V lost 8 bases and J lost 0; bases outside the gene matches: 3.

The chain employs TRBV6-5 and TRBJ2-1, with 13 bases matching TRBD2. V lost 5 bases, J lost 8 bases, and 3 bases stayed unmatched. The CDR3 spans 14 residues. From germline, CDR1 is MNHEY and CDR2 SVGAGI. The CDR3 loop reads CASSMGLAGYEQFF. In DNA form, the CDR3 reads TGTGCCAGCAGTATGGGACTAGCGGGATATGAGCAGTTCTTC.

The chain has TRBV19 and TRBJ1-3; D is ambiguous. CDR3 length equals 16 residues. Deletions cut 4 bases from V and 0 bases from J, with 13 bases between. Per germline, CDR1 LNHDA and CDR2 SQIVND (reference sequence). DNA of the CDR3: TGTGCCAGTAGTAGGGTAGCTGGCCCCTCTGGAAACACCATATATTTT. Protein product: CASSRVAGPSGNTIYF.

This chain uses TRBV11-3 with TRBJ2-2; D gene unclear. V was shortened by 2 bases and J by 1 base, with 11 bases between the two germline ends. The length of the CDR3 is 16 residues. Per germline, CDR1 SGHNT and CDR2 YENEEA. The CDR3 sequence: CASSLISGQNTGELFF. CDR3 DNA: TGTGCCAGCAGCTTAATATCAGGTCAGAACACCGGGGAGCTGTTTTTT. Full variable domain (outside the CDR3, taken from reference TRBV11-3 and TRBJ2-2): EAGVVQSPRYKIIEKKQPVAFWCNPISGHNTLYWYLQNLGQGPELLIRYENEEAVDDSQLPKDRFSAERLKGVDSTLKIQPAELGDSAVYLCASSLISGQNTGELFFGEGSRLTVL.

The genes are TRBV29-1 and TRBJ1-2, with D hard to call. The V gene lost 2 bases and the J gene lost 2 bases, with 9 bases spanning the gap. The CDR3 length is 13 residues. The germline gives CDR1 SQVTM, CDR2 ANQGSEA. CDR3 residues: CSVERVMNYGYTF. The DNA for the CDR3 is TGCAGCGTTGAACGGGTAATGAACTATGGCTACACCTTC.

The chain is built from TRBV6-7 and TRBJ2-7, with 7 bases identical to TRBD1. TRBV6-7 is given ORF status, its function remaining uncertain. This CDR3 region has 14 residues. Trimming took 2 bases from V and 4 from J; bases not matched to a gene: 5. CDR3 nucleotide sequence: TGTGCCAGCAGTTACAGGGGGCGCGAGTACGAGCAGTACTTC. Translated, it gives CASSYRGREYEQYF.

The J gene is TRBJ1-4, the V gene TRBV7-2; D gene unclear. The CDR3 is 17 residues long. Trimming removed 1 base at V and 3 bases at J, with 15 bases between. Germline loops: CDR1 SGHTA, CDR2 FQGNSA. The CDR3 region is CASSLVGQKAANEKLFF. CDR3 DNA sequence: TGTGCCAGCAGCTTAGTCGGCCAAAAGGCGGCTAATGAAAAACTGTTTTTT.